This T cell receptor (beta chain) was captured by sequencing in a study of prognosis after radiotherapy for stage I lung cancer. Across the whole study: With a biologically effective dose of at least 100 Gy, radiotherapy took the form of SBRT split into 3 to 5 fractions.

This clonotype has a count of ten or more. The CDR3 consists of 14 residues. Germline loops: CDR1 MNHEY, CDR2 SMNVEV (reference sequence). V was pared by 5 bases and J by 7 bases, with 17 bases between. With two-round multiplex PCR, TCR beta CDR3 sequences were amplified from genomic DNA. The first PCR round targeted every TRBV and TRBJ gene with specific primers. TCRdb reanalysed the multiplex PCR reads using MiXCR and keeps one entry per CDR3 protein. The sample consists of about 14,000 distinct CDR3 sequences, around 29% of them appearing once. The sample here was PBMCs, taken before or after stereotactic body radiation therapy (not recorded which). The V call is TRBV27, the J call TRBJ1-1; D may be TRBD1 (5 bases). The receptor was derived from a donor at least 50 years old with non-small cell lung cancer. The CDR3 here is CASSRTSGPHEAFF. CDR3 nucleotide sequence: TGTGCCAGCAGTAGAACCTCGGGACCCCATGAAGCTTTCTTT.